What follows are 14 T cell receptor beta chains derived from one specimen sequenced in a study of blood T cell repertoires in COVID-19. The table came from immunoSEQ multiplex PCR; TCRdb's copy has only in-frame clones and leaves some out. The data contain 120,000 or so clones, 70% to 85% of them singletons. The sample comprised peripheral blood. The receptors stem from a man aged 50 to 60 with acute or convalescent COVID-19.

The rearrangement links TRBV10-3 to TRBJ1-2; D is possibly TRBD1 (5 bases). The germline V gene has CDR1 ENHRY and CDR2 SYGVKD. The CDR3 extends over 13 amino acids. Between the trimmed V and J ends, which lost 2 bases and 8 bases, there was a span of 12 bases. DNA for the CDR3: TGTGCCATCAGTGAGAGGGCAGGGCAAGGCTACACCTTC. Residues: CAISERAGQGYTF.

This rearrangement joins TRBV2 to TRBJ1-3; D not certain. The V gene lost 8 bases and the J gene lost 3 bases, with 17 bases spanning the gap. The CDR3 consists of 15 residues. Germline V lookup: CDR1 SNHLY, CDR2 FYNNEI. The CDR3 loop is CASLFGGPVGNTIYF. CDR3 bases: TGTGCCAGCCTCTTTGGAGGGCCAGTTGGAAACACCATATATTTT.

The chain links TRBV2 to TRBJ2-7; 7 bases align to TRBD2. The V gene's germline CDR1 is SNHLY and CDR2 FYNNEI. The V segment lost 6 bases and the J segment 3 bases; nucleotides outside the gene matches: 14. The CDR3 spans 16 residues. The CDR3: CASSPWAAGWYYEQYF. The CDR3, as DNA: TGTGCCAGCAGCCCGTGGGCAGCGGGATGGTACTACGAGCAGTACTTC.

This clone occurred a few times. The CDR3 loop reads CASSVTRESYEQYF. In nucleotides, the CDR3 is TGTGCCAGCAGTGTAACTAGAGAGTCCTACGAGCAGTACTTC. J is TRBJ2-7 and V is TRBV27, with D possibly being TRBD2 (5 bases). The CDR3 is made up of 14 amino acids. Germline values: CDR1 MNHEY, CDR2 SMNVEV (reference sequence). V shed 5 bases and J shed 1 base, with 12 bases lying between them.

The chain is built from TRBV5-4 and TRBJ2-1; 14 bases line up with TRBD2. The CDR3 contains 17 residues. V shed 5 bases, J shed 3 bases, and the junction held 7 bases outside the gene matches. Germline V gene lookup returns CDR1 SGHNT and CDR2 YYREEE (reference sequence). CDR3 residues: CASSFPGLAGDYNEQFF. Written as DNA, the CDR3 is TGTGCCAGCAGTTTTCCGGGACTAGCGGGAGACTACAATGAGCAGTTCTTC.

In nucleotides, the CDR3 is TGCAGCGTTCCTCCCGGGGTCTACAATGAGCAGTTCTTC. Amino acids: CSVPPGVYNEQFF. This chain joins TRBV29-1 and TRBJ2-1; maybe TRBD2 (5 bases). Germline V gene sequence: CDR1 SQVTM, CDR2 ANQGSEA. CDR3 length: 13 residues. V dropped 5 bases and J dropped 3 bases, with 11 bases sitting between them.

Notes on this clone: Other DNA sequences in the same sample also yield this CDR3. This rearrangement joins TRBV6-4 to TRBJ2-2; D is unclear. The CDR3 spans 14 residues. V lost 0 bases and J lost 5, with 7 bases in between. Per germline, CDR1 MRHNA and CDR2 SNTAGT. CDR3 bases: TGTGCCAGCAGTGACTCGACCGGGACCGGGGAGCTGTTTTTT. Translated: CASSDSTGTGELFF.

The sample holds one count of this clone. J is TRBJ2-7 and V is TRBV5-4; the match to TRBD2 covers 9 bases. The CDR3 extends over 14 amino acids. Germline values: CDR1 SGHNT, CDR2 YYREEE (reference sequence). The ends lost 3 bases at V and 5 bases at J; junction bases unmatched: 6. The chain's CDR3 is CASSSGLALDEQYF. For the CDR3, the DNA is TGTGCCAGCAGCTCGGGACTAGCCCTCGACGAGCAGTACTTC.

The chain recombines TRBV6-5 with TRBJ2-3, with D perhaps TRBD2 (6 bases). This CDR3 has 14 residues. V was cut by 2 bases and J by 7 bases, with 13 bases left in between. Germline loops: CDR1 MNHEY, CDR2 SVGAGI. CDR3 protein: CASSYGGAVHTQYF. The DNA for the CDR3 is TGTGCCAGCAGTTACGGAGGGGCCGTCCATACGCAGTATTTT.

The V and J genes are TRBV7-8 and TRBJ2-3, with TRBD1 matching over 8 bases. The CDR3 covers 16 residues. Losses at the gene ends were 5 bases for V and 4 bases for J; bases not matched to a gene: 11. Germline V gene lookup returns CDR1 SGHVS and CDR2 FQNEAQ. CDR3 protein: CASSTRQGKKADTQYF. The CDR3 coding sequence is TGTGCCAGCAGCACCCGACAGGGGAAGAAGGCAGATACGCAGTATTTT. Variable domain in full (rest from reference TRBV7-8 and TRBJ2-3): GAGVSQSPRYKVAKRGQDVALRCDPISGHVSLFWYQQALGQGPEFLTYFQNEAQLDKSGLPSDRFFAERPEGSVSTLKIQRTQQEDSAVYLCASSTRQGKKADTQYFGPGTRLTVL.

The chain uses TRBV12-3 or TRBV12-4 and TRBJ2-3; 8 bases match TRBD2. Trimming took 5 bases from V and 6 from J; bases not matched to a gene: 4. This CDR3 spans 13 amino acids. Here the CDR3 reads CASSLGGADTQYF. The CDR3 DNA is TGTGCCAGCAGTCTCGGGGGGGCCGATACGCAGTATTTT.

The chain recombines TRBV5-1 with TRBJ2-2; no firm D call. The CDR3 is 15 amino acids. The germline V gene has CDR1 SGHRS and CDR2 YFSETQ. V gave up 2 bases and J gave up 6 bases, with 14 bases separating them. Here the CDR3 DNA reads TGCGCCAGCAGCTTAAACTCCGGGTCACCCGGGGAGCTGTTTTTT. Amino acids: CASSLNSGSPGELFF.

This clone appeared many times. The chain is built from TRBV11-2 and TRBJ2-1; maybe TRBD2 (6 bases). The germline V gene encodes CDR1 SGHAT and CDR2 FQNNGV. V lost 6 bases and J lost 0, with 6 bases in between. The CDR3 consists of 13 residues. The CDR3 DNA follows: TGTGCCAGCAGGGAGGGCTCCTACAATGAGCAGTTCTTC. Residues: CASREGSYNEQFF.

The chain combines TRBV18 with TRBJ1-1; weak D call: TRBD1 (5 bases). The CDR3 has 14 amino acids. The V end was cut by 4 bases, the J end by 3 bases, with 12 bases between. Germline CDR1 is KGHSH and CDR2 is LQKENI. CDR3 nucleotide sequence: TGTGCCAGCTCACAGGTACAGGTCTACACTGAAGCTTTCTTT. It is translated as CASSQVQVYTEAFF. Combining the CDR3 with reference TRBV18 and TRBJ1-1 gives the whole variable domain NAGVMQNPRHLVRRRGQEARLRCSPMKGHSHVYWYRQLPEEGLKFMVYLQKENIIDESGMPKERFSAEFPKEGPSILRIQQVVRGDSAAYFCASSQVQVYTEAFFGQGTRLTVV.